A selection of T cell receptor beta chains follows, all from one sample in a study of CD8+ T cells in alopecia areata. TCRdb's copy holds only in-frame clones and misses some; the assay was immunoSEQ multiplex PCR. The data show about 150,000 clones, with about 90% seen just once and around 15% held by the top ten. The material sequenced was CD8+ T cells sorted from blood, taken at week 0. These TCRs come from a human donor with alopecia areata. Both conserved end residues are trimmed from each CDR3.

J gene: TRBJ2-1; V gene: TRBV6-5; CDR3 protein: ASSYSPGFSYNEQF
J gene: TRBJ2-5; V gene: TRBV7-3; CDR3 protein: ASSSTGGLETQY
J gene: TRBJ1-1; V gene: TRBV28; CDR3 protein: ASSFRNTEAF
J gene: TRBJ2-3; V gene: TRBV29-1; CDR3 protein: SVAGTVGFTDTRY
J gene: TRBJ2-1; V gene: TRBV6-4; CDR3 protein: ASSLLAGYNEQF
J gene: TRBJ2-7; V gene: TRBV9; CDR3 protein: ASSPRWGIPYEQY
J gene: TRBJ2-2; V gene: TRBV30; CDR3 protein: AWSPIPGGGGVSGELF
J gene: TRBJ2-1; V gene: TRBV7-2; CDR3 protein: ASSLVLAAYNEQF
J gene: TRBJ1-4; V gene: TRBV19; CDR3 protein: ASSHGAGTGSTEKLF
J gene: TRBJ2-3; V gene: TRBV30; CDR3 protein: AWSARGGTDTQY
J gene: TRBJ2-1; V gene: TRBV27; CDR3 protein: ASASRGYNEQF
J gene: TRBJ2-1; V gene: TRBV10-3; CDR3 protein: AISEQGVYYNEQF
J gene: TRBJ2-1; V gene: TRBV30; CDR3 protein: AWIRLAGGNEQF
J gene: TRBJ2-1; V gene: TRBV11-2; CDR3 protein: ASILVSASYNEQF
J gene: TRBJ2-7; V gene: TRBV5-4; CDR3 protein: ASSWGQGGIYEQY
J gene: TRBJ2-7; V gene: TRBV9; CDR3 protein: ASSVALQGYEQY
J gene: TRBJ2-1; V gene: TRBV4-1; CDR3 protein: ASRPRLAGGPLHNEQF
J gene: TRBJ2-5; V gene: TRBV29-1; CDR3 protein: SVVRLGENPKETQY
J gene: TRBJ2-3; V gene: TRBV15; CDR3 protein: ATSSSGTRPDTQY
J gene: TRBJ2-2; V gene: TRBV29-1; CDR3 protein: SVGGTYNTGELF
J gene: TRBJ2-6; V gene: TRBV29-1; CDR3 protein: SVEDPATDHSGANVLT
J gene: TRBJ2-1; V gene: TRBV30; CDR3 protein: ASDGVVDEQF
J gene: TRBJ2-1; V gene: TRBV6-5; CDR3 protein: ASSYGAGNEQF
J gene: TRBJ2-7; V gene: TRBV19; CDR3 protein: ASSAGTGGEQY
J gene: TRBJ1-2; V gene: TRBV4-1; CDR3 protein: ASSLSQGQTDYGYT
J gene: TRBJ2-3; V gene: TRBV6-6; CDR3 protein: ASSYGKYTDTQY
J gene: TRBJ1-4; V gene: TRBV9; CDR3 protein: ASSAPRQGFNEKLF
J gene: TRBJ2-7; V gene: TRBV13; CDR3 protein: ASSLRGGGNSYEQY